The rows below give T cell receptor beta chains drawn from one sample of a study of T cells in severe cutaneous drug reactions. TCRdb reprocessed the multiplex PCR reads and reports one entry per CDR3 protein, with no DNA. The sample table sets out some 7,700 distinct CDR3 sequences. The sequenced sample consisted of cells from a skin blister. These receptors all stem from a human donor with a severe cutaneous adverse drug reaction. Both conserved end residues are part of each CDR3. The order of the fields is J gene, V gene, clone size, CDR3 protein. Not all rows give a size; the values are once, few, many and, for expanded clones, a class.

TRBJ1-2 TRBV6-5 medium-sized CASSSWTAWGYGYTF
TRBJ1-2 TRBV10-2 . CASSTGNYGYTF
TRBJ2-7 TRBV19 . CASTPGSSGLSGEQYF
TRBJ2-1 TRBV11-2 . CASSLSSRSEQFF
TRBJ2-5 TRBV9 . CASSVAVTPETQYF
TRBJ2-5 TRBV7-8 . CASSPPETQYF
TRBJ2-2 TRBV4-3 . CASSQDLTSAGELFF
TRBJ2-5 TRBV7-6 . CASSWGGGPRRETQYF
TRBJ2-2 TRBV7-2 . CASKDRGIANTGELFF
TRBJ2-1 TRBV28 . CASSFWVLGPRNEQFF
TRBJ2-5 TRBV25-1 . CASSDRLGEETQYF
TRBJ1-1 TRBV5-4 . CASSLEQRMNTEAFF
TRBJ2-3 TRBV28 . CASSFPRTSGTSTDTQYF
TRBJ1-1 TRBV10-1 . CASSEDGRGAFF
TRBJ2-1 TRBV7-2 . CASSTSGSSYNEQFF
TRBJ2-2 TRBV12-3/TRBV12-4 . CASSLQRLAGTGELFF
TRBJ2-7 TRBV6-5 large CASSGLQGAEQYF
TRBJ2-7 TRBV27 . CASSLGWAYEQYF
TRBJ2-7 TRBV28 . CASSFDRVDRPSYEQYF
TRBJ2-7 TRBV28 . CASSPPIYEQYF
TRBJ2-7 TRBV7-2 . CASSFSSGRLSYEQYF
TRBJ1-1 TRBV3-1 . CASSQEGFITEAFF
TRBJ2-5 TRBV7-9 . CASSLVSQQETQYF
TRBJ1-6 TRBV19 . CATWDREYNSPLHF
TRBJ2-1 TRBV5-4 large CASSLYIHNEQFF
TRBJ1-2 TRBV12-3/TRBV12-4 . CASSQGGYGYTF
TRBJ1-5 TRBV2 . CASAIGARNQPQHF
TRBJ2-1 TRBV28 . CASSFFPSTSTSGTYNEQFF
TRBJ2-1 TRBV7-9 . CASSLGGYGSYNEQFF
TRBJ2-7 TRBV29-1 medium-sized CSVVVSDYEQYF
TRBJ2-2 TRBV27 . CASSSMLTGELFF
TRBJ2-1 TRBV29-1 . CSAFTSGKYNEQFF
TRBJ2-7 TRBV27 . CASSALIMGHEQYF
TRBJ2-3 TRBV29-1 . CSVDNSDTQYF
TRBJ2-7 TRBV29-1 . CSVETFYPNREAYEQYF
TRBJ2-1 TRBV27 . CASRLLLGWDEQFF
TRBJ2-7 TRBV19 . CASSMSGEQYF
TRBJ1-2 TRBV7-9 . CASRDGNGYTF